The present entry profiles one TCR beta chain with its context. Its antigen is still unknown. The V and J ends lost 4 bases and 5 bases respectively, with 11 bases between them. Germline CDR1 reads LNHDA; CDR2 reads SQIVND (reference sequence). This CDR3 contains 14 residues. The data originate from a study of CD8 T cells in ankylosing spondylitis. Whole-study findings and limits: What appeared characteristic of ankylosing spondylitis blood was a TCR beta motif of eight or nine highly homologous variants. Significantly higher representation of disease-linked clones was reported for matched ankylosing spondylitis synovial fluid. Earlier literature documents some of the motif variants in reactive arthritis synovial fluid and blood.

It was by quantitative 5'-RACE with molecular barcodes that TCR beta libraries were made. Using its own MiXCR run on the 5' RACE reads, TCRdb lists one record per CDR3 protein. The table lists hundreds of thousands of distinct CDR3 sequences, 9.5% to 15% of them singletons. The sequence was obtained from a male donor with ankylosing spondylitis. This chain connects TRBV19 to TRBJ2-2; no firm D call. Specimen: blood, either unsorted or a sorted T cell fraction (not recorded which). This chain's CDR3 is CASSSLTATGELFF. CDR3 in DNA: TGTGCCAGTAGTAGTCTGACCGCGACCGGGGAGCTGTTTTTT.